This T cell receptor (beta chain) was sequenced in a study of CD8 T cells in ankylosing spondylitis. Findings of the study overall: Previously reported in reactive arthritis synovial fluid and blood were some of the motif variants. Within peripheral blood, clones linked to disease were CD8+ and relatively rare. For ankylosing spondylitis blood, a TCR beta motif of 7 to 9 highly homologous variants appeared characteristic.

Library preparation for TCR beta used quantitative 5'-RACE with molecular barcodes. MiXCR, applied by TCRdb to the 5' RACE reads, yields one record per CDR3 protein. The data hold about 270,000 distinct CDR3 sequences, with approximately 30% observed a single time. In the case of this clonotype: Antigen unknown.

Germline loops: CDR1 SGDLS, CDR2 YYNGEE. V lost 0 bases to trimming and J lost 1 base, with 11 bases between them. The CDR3 length is 15 residues. The genes are TRBV9 and TRBJ2-7, with unresolved D. This sequence was found in a male donor with ankylosing spondylitis or in good health (not recorded which). Input material: blood, either unsorted or a sorted T cell fraction (not recorded which). DNA for the CDR3: TGTGCCAGCAGCGTAGGGGCAGGAAGATCCTACGAGCAGTACTTC. Amino acids: CASSVGAGRSYEQYF.